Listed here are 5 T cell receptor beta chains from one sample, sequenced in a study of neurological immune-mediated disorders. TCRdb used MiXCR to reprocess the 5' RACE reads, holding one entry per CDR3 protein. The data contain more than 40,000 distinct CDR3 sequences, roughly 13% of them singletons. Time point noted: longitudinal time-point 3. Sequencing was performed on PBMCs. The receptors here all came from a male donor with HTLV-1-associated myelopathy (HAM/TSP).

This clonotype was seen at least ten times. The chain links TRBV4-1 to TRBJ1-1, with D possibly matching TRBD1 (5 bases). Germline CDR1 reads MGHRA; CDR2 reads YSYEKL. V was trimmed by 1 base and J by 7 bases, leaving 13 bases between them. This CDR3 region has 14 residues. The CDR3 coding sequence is TGCGCCAGCAGCCAAGCCCAGGGTTTGGATGAAGCTTTCTTT. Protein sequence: CASSQAQGLDEAFF.

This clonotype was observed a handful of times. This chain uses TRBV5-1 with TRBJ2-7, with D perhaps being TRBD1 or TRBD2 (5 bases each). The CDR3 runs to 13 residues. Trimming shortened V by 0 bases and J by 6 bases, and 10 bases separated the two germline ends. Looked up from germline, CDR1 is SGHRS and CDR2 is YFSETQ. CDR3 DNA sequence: TGCGCCAGCAGCTTGGAGAGGGGACGCGAGCAGTACTTC. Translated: CASSLERGREQYF. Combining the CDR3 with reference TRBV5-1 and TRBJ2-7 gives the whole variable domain KAGVTQTPRYLIKTRGQQVTLSCSPISGHRSVSWYQQTPGQGLQFLFEYFSETQRNKGNFPGRFSGRQFSNSRSEMNVSTLELGDSALYLCASSLERGREQYFGPGTRLTVT.

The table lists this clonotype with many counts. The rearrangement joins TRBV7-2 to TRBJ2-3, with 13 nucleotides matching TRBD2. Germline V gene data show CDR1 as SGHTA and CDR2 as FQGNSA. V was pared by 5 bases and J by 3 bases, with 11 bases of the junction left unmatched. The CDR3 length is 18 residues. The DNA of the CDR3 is TGTGCCAGCAGCCTCACATGGACTAGCGGGGGTGGTACAGATACGCAGTATTTT. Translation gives CASSLTWTSGGGTDTQYF. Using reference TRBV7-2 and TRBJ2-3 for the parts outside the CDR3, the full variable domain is GAGVSQSPSNKVTEKGKDVELRCDPISGHTALYWYRQSLGQGLEFLIYFQGNSAPDKSGLPSDRFSAERTGGSVSTLTIQRTQQEDSAVYLCASSLTWTSGGGTDTQYFGPGTRLTVL.

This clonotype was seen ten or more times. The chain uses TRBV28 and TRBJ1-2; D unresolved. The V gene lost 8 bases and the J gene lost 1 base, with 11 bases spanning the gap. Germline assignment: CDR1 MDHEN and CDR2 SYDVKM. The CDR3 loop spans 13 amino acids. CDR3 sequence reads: CASAASRNYGYTF. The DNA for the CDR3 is TGTGCCAGCGCGGCCAGCCGTAACTATGGCTACACCTTC.

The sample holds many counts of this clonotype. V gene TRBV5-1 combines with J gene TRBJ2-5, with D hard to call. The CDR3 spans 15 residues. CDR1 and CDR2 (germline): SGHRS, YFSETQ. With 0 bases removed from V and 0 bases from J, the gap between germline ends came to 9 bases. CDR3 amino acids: CASSLDGANQETQYF. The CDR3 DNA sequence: TGCGCCAGCAGCTTGGATGGAGCAAACCAAGAGACCCAGTACTTC.